A single sample gave rise to the 18 T cell receptor beta chains below, sequenced in a study of shared clonotypes between healthy human individuals. Libraries were prepared by immunoSEQ multiplex PCR; TCRdb keeps only in-frame clonotypes and omits some of them. Among roughly 500,000 clones, about 78% were seen once, and the ten largest hold approximately 12%. Sequencing was performed on PBMCs. These receptors were collected from a middle-aged woman in good health. Some clones in this sample may be carry-over from other donors' samples.

The chain uses TRBV14 and TRBJ1-2; no definite D call. Germline CDR1 reads SGHDN; CDR2 reads FVKESK. There are 16 residues in the CDR3. V was cut by 0 bases and J by 0 bases, with 11 bases left in between. This chain's CDR3 is CASSQDIITSNYGYTF. The CDR3 DNA follows: TGTGCCAGCAGCCAAGATATCATCACCTCTAACTATGGCTACACCTTC.

The chain combines TRBV5-1 with TRBJ2-1; 10 bases line up with TRBD2. CDR3 size: 19 residues. Germline trimming cut 4 bases from V and 3 bases from J; bases unmatched to any gene: 16. Germline V gene data show CDR1 as SGHRS and CDR2 as YFSETQ. DNA for the CDR3: TGCGCCAGCAGCCCGACCGGGACTAGCGTTCAGATGGGCTACAATGAGCAGTTCTTC. Translation gives CASSPTGTSVQMGYNEQFF.

The chain joins TRBV15 to TRBJ2-1, with 8 bases identical to TRBD2. The CDR3 is made up of 15 amino acids. J lost 0 bases, V lost 3 bases, and 1 base had no gene match. Looked up from germline, CDR1 is LNHNV and CDR2 is YYDKDF (reference sequence). The chain's CDR3 is CATSSSGSSYNEQFF. The CDR3 DNA reads TGTGCCACCAGCAGCAGCGGGAGCTCCTACAATGAGCAGTTCTTC.

The chain employs TRBV6-5 and TRBJ2-2; weak D call: TRBD1 (5 bases). Deletions cut 6 bases from V and 6 bases from J, with 8 bases between. Germline CDR1 MNHEY, CDR2 SVGAGI. The CDR3 is 12 residues long. The CDR3 loop reads CASRVGAGELFF. The CDR3 DNA follows: TGTGCCAGCAGGGTAGGGGCCGGGGAGCTGTTTTTT.

V and J are TRBV5-1 and TRBJ2-5; either TRBD1 or TRBD2 may supply D (5 bases each). This CDR3 is 12 amino acids long. The V gene's germline CDR1 is SGHRS and CDR2 YFSETQ. The ends were cut back, 4 bases at V and 4 bases at J, with 8 bases in the middle. This chain's CDR3 is CASSIGGETQYF. In nucleotides, the CDR3 is TGCGCCAGCAGCATTGGGGGAGAGACCCAGTACTTC.

This clone was seen more than once but under ten times. The gene calls are TRBV19 and TRBJ2-3; D gene ambiguous. The V gene's germline CDR1 is LNHDA and CDR2 SQIVND (reference sequence). The germline V and J ends were trimmed by 7 bases and 0 bases, with 11 bases remaining between them. This CDR3 is 14 amino acids long. CDR3 sequence reads: CASKFKASTDTQYF. The CDR3 DNA reads TGTGCCAGTAAATTTAAGGCTAGCACAGATACGCAGTATTTT.

The chain has TRBV9 and TRBJ2-1, with D uncertain. The ends were cut back, 0 bases at V and 9 bases at J, with 13 bases in the middle. There are 14 residues in the CDR3. Germline lookup yields CDR1 SGDLS and CDR2 YYNGEE. CDR3 residues: CASSVASRAGEQFF. Here the CDR3 DNA reads TGTGCCAGCAGCGTAGCCTCACGGGCCGGTGAGCAGTTCTTC.

The chain carries TRBV5-4 and TRBJ1-2; 9 bases are shared with TRBD1. This CDR3 contains 14 residues. V lost 0 bases, J lost 8 bases, and 5 bases stayed unmatched. Germline assignment: CDR1 SGHNT and CDR2 YYREEE (reference sequence). CDR3 bases: TGTGCCAGCAGCTTGGGGGACAGGGATTGGGGCTACACCTTC. It is translated as CASSLGDRDWGYTF. Complete variable domain (other parts from reference TRBV5-4 and TRBJ1-2): ETGVTQSPTHLIKTRGQQVTLRCSSQSGHNTVSWYQQALGQGPQFIFQYYREEENGRGNFPPRFSGLQFPNYSSELNVNALELDDSALYLCASSLGDRDWGYTFGSGTRLTVV.

On this clone itself: The same CDR3 also results from other DNA sequences found in this sample. The V call is TRBV6-5, the J call TRBJ1-2; 8 bases align to TRBD1. The CDR3 has 14 amino acids. J lost 8 bases, V lost 8 bases, and 13 bases had no gene match. CDR1 is MNHEY and CDR2 is SVGAGI in the germline V gene. The CDR3 here is CASGSGGGGGGYTF. CDR3 nucleotides: TGTGCCAGCGGCTCAGGGGGCGGGGGCGGGGGCTACACCTTC.

The V call is TRBV5-4, the J call TRBJ2-3, with 10 bases fitting TRBD2. The CDR3 runs to 14 residues. The germline V gene encodes CDR1 SGHNT and CDR2 YYREEE (reference sequence). V lost 5 bases and J lost 1; bases outside the gene matches: 1. The CDR3 coding sequence is TGTGCCAGCAGTGGGACTAGCGGCACAGATACGCAGTATTTT. Its translation: CASSGTSGTDTQYF.

Points on this clone: A junction boundary mismatches the germline segment, possibly from a read error. For the CDR3, the DNA is TGTGCCATCAGTGAGTCGAGCGACAGTGTCAGCAATCAGCCCCAGCATTTT. The encoded protein is CAISESSDSVSNQPQHF. This chain links TRBV6-1 with TRBJ1-5, with a weak D call TRBD1 (5 bases). Germline V lookup: CDR1 MNHNS, CDR2 SASEGT. This CDR3 contains 17 residues.

This chain connects TRBV28 to TRBJ2-5, with 7 positions matching TRBD1. This CDR3 spans 14 amino acids. Germline V gene sequence: CDR1 MDHEN, CDR2 SYDVKM. Trimming removed 6 bases from V and 3 bases from J; junction bases left unmatched: 7. The DNA for the CDR3 is TGTGCCAGCAGGACAGGGTGGACCGAAGAGACCCAGTACTTC. It encodes CASRTGWTEETQYF.

This chain links TRBV28 with TRBJ1-5; D ambiguous. Germline lookup yields CDR1 MDHEN and CDR2 SYDVKM. The ends were cut back, 3 bases at V and 6 bases at J, with 18 bases in the middle. This CDR3 is 16 amino acids long. This CDR3 is CASSFSSGGLSQPQHF. For the CDR3, the DNA is TGTGCCAGCAGTTTTAGCTCGGGAGGGTTAAGTCAGCCCCAGCATTTT.

With regard to this clone: This specimen includes other DNA sequences encoding the same CDR3. The chain is built from TRBV9 and TRBJ1-1; TRBD1 is a possible D gene (6 bases). CDR3 size: 14 residues. CDR1 SGDLS and CDR2 YYNGEE come from the germline V gene. Trimming removed 0 bases at V and 5 bases at J, with 11 bases between. In nucleotides, the CDR3 is TGTGCCAGCAGCGTAGGAGGAGGGGGGACTGAAGCTTTCTTT. It specifies CASSVGGGGTEAFF.

This clone was seen only once. This chain links TRBV29-1 with TRBJ1-4; 7 bases match TRBD1. Germline V gene lookup returns CDR1 SQVTM and CDR2 ANQGSEA. Losses at the gene ends were 7 bases for V and 5 bases for J; bases not matched to a gene: 7. CDR3 length: 13 residues. The CDR3 DNA reads as TGCAGCGCCTCCGGGACAGCAAATGAAAAACTGTTTTTT. This translates into CSASGTANEKLFF.

The table lists this clone with a few counts. This chain joins TRBV30 and TRBJ1-1; D is unclear. The germline CDR1 and CDR2 sequences are GTSNPN and SVGIG (reference sequence). This CDR3 has 13 amino acids. Trimming shortened V by 2 bases and J by 4 bases, and 11 bases separated the two germline ends. Here the CDR3 reads CAWSLAHGTEAFF. Here the CDR3 DNA reads TGTGCCTGGAGTCTGGCCCACGGCACTGAAGCTTTCTTT.

This clone was counted only a few times. The J gene is TRBJ2-7, the V gene TRBV9; TRBD2 aligns across 9 bases. Trimming cost V 3 bases and J 5 bases; bases outside gene matches: 9. Germline V gene data show CDR1 as SGDLS and CDR2 as YYNGEE. This CDR3 is 15 amino acids long. The CDR3 loop is CASSARGGRADEQYF. The CDR3, as DNA: TGTGCCAGCAGCGCCAGGGGCGGGAGGGCCGACGAGCAGTACTTC.

Of note for this clone: Since a much larger clone is just one base distant, this may be a read error. V gene TRBV6-4 combines with J gene TRBJ2-3, with 8 bases fitting TRBD2. This CDR3 contains 16 residues. Germline-derived CDR1 and CDR2 are MRHNA and SNTAGT. CDR3 protein: CASGDAGGSGTDTQYF. In DNA form, the CDR3 reads TGTGCCAGCGGTGACGCGGGAGGTAGTGGCACAGATACGCAGTATTTT.